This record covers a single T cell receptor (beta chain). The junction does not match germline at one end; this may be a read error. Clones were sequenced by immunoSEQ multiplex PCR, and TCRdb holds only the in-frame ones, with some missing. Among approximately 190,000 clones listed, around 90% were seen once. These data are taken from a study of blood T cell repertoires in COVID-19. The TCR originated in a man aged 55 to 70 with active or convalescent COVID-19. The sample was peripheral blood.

The CDR3 reads CVSSRTVLTEAFF. In nucleotides, the CDR3 is TGTGTCAGCAGTCGGACAGTACTTACGGAAGCTTTCTTT. The chain has TRBV6-5 and TRBJ1-1, with TRBD1 as a possible D gene (6 bases). This CDR3 contains 13 residues. Germline-derived CDR1 and CDR2 are MNHEY and SVGAGI.